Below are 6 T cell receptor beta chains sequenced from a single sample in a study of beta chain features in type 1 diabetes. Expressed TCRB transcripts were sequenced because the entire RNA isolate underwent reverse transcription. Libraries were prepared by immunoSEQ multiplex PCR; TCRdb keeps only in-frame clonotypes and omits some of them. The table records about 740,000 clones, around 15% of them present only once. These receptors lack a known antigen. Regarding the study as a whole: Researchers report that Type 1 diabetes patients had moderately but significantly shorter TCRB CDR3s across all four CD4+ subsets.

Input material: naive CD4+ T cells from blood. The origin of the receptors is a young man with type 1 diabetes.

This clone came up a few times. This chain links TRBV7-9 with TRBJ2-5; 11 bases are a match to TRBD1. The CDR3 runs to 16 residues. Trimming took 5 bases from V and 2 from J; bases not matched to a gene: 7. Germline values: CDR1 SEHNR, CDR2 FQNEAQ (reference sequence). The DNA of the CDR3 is TGTGCCAGCAGCCCAGGGGACAGGGGGAAACAAGAGACCCAGTACTTC. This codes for CASSPGDRGKQETQYF.

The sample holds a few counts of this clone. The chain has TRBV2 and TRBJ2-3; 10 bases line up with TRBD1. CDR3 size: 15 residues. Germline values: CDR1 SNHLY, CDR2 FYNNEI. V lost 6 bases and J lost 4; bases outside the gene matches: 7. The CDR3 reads CASRETGGASDTQYF. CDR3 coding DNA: TGTGCCAGCAGAGAGACAGGGGGCGCATCAGATACGCAGTATTTT.

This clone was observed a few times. The DNA for the CDR3 is TGTGCCAGCAGCAACCCGACAGCCTATAATTCACCCCTCCACTTT. Its translation is CASSNPTAYNSPLHF. This sequence joins TRBV21-1 and TRBJ1-6; the table's D call, TRBD1, was not checked against the DNA. TRBV21-1 is given as a pseudogene. This CDR3 is built from 15 residues.

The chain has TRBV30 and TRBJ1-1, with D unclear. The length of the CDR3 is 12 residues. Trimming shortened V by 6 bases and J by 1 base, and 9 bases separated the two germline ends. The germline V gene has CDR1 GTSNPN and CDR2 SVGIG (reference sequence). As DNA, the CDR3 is TGTGCCTGCTCGCAGACGAACACTGAAGCTTTCTTT. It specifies CACSQTNTEAFF.

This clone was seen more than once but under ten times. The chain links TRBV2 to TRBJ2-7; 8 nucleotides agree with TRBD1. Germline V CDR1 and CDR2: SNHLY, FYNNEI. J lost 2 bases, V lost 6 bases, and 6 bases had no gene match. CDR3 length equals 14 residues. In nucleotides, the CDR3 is TGTGCCAGCAGGCCGACAGGGGTTGCCTACGAGCAGTACTTC. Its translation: CASRPTGVAYEQYF.

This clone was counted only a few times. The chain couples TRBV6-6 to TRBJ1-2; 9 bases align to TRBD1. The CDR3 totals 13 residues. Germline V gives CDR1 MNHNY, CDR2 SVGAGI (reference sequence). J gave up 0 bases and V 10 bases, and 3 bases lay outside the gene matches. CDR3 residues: CATGTGPNYGYTF. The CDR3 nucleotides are TGTGCCACCGGGACAGGGCCTAACTATGGCTACACCTTC.